Listed below are T cell receptor beta chains from one sample, sequenced in a study of T cell clonotyping in hematopoietic cell transplantation. Profiling relied on immunoSEQ multiplex PCR, and the TCRdb table lists in-frame clones only, not all of them. The sample lists more than 15,000 clones, 85% to 95% occurring once. The sequencing sample was made of peripheral blood mononuclear cells. These TCRs come from a man between 40 and 49 years old in good health. Some clones in this sample may be carry-over from other donors' samples. CDR3s include the opening cysteine and the closing phenylalanine or tryptophan.

TRBV4-3,CASSQELAGANNEQFF
TRBV30,CAWTQLPIYEQYF
TRBV6-1,CASSARSGNTEAFF
TRBV18,CASSRTSGTYEQYF
TRBV29-1,CSAASDRDAYEQYF
TRBV11-1,CASSSQDPNTEAFF
TRBV11-3,CASSLSLSPSNEQFF
TRBV5-1,CASSLPRQGAPLSYEQYF
TRBV5-1,CASRVGESPLLEQYF
TRBV7-3,CASSLTGGEQYF
TRBV6-1,CASSDGPVYEQYF
TRBV30,CASDRAQSEAFF
TRBV6-5,CASSYSGTSGGVEQYF
TRBV11-3,CASSLGVGVPQGYTF
TRBV7-9,CASSAPLPDRAGTDTQYF
TRBV6-1,CASSATFRDRGSEQYF
TRBV30,CAWRAQTGGCGYTF
TRBV27,CASRPFRTGELFF
TRBV30,CAWSRAGNEQYF
TRBV7-2,CASSLKGGSEKTQYF
TRBV4-1,CASSLPGQSSYEQYF
TRBV6-5,CASTQSPPGTGELFF
TRBV28,CASATGNSYEQYF
TRBV5-1,CASMMGRPSTDTQYF
TRBV11-1,CASSLGGGSYEQYF
TRBV30,CACTRDSFSGNTIYF
TRBV7-2,CASSLGPHPSYGYTF
TRBV5-8,CASSLRTANYGYTF
TRBV7-8,CASSSGHSSSYEQYF
TRBV30,CAWSVRDREGEQYF
TRBV6-6,CASRGHSSYEQYF
TRBV7-6,CASSPASGELFF
TRBV27,CASSFTSGSYEQYF
TRBV7-2,CASSLRQSVQYF
TRBV28,CASSALLVSSYNEQFF
TRBV25-1,CASSAQLAGDNEQFF
TRBV9,CASSGQGSTGELFF
TRBV11-3,CASSPRTEYGYTF
TRBV6-1,CASSDSGALYDTQYF
TRBV30,CAWRLGQGAYEQYF
TRBV7-6,CASSLGSAYSNQPQHF